These T cell receptor beta chains were read from a single sample in a study of cytomegalovirus exposure and HLA in healthy donors. Clones were sequenced by immunoSEQ multiplex PCR, and TCRdb holds only the in-frame ones, with some missing. The table lists 85,000 to 120,000 clones, about 88% of them singletons. The sample comprised PBMCs. These receptors came from a woman aged 18-35 years in good health and CMV-seropositive. Both conserved end residues are trimmed from each CDR3. Each record gives: CDR3 length, V gene, CDR3 protein.

17 TRBV7-9 ASSLEMIGTGKKTTEAF
14 TRBV27 ASSLSSGGTPYEQY
11 TRBV7-9 ASSPKGPYEQY
10 TRBV5-1 ASSGDTNIQY
13 TRBV4-3 ASSQGLGFGEEAF
13 TRBV7-7 ASSPRRDTRETQY
15 TRBV9 ASSVAYDSGGTDTQY
13 TRBV7-9 ASRLGQGQPYEQY
14 TRBV5-4 ASSWSRLAGEDTQY
13 TRBV6-6 ASSSGQGSTGELF
14 TRBV5-4 ASSRDSHFSGNTIY
12 TRBV2 ASRPGEAGNTIY
14 TRBV19 ASSARGQGLNYGYT
13 TRBV6-5 ASSSGTANTGELF
14 TRBV21-1 ASSEGPRPGNTEAF
13 TRBV19 ASSLGTGSNQPQH
9 TRBV6-6 ASSPSLEQY
14 TRBV4-3 ASSQEVQGYQETQY
11 TRBV2 ASGGVGYYEQY
13 TRBV5-1 ASTPGTGILETQY
13 TRBV6-1 ASRGGQGLYYGYT
12 TRBV9 ASSVAGTNYGYT